This T cell receptor (beta chain) was captured by sequencing in a study of blood T cell repertoires in COVID-19. Overall study: Spain, Italy and the United States supplied samples that represented acute and convalescent COVID-19. The cDNA or gDNA used as material had been derived from T cells, B-cell-depleted T cells, or PBMCs.

Per the original data handling: Reference gene primers were amplified, and this amplification served to estimate nucleated cell counts. Assay used: immunoSEQ multiplex PCR; TCRdb lists only in-frame clones, some missing. V, J and clone size are taken as reported in that table, and D and trimming were inferred from the DNA itself. The top ten hold around 2.6% of the sample, which has about 180,000 clones, about 89% seen once. Trimming cost V 5 bases and J 1 base; bases outside gene matches: 12. The CDR3 extends over 18 amino acids. Germline V CDR1 and CDR2: SGHVS, FQNEAQ. The rearrangement joins TRBV7-8 to TRBJ2-2, with TRBD2 matching over 8 bases. Source material: peripheral blood. This receptor was taken from a man aged 35-49 years with active or convalescent COVID-19. CDR3 region: CASSAGASGGVNTGELFF. The CDR3 DNA follows: TGTGCCAGCAGCGCGGGGGCGTCCGGGGGGGTGAACACCGGGGAGCTGTTTTTT. The complete variable domain, with remaining parts taken from reference TRBV7-8 and TRBJ2-2, reads GAGVSQSPRYKVAKRGQDVALRCDPISGHVSLFWYQQALGQGPEFLTYFQNEAQLDKSGLPSDRFFAERPEGSVSTLKIQRTQQEDSAVYLCASSAGASGGVNTGELFFGEGSRLTVL.